This T cell receptor beta chain is drawn from a study of T-cell memory formation after mild COVID-19 (dated by TCRdb to the early 2020s). The study in broad terms: TCR sequence clusters from the two donors were largely donor specific. T-cell clones expanding and contracting after mild COVID-19 in a couple of donors were tracked by longitudinal TCRalpha and TCRbeta repertoire sequencing. Two young, previously healthy adult volunteers made up the cohort, one male and one female.

Ficoll-Paque density gradient centrifugation was the method used to isolate PBMCs. Sequenced on an Illumina NovaSeq 6000. TCRalpha and TCRbeta cDNA libraries were constructed by 5'RACE with constant-segment primers, with sample barcodes and unique molecular identifiers being introduced. RNA was extracted from every sample with Trizol reagent. Amplification of the libraries took two PCR steps, and the second step added a second sample barcode plus Illumina TruSeq adapters. Sequencing of libraries was performed on an Illumina NovaSeq with 2 x 150 bp paired-end reads. As for the authors' bioinformatics: Reads were demultiplexed and collapsed into UMI-guided consensus sequences with migec v1.2.7. With mixcr v2.1.11, UMI consensuses were aligned to TRA and TRB V and J templates and assembled into clonotypes. Expanded or contracted clonotypes were those called significant by both edgeR and NoisET, with noise models trained on biological replicates. For edgeR calls, the thresholds were a false discovery rate-adjusted p below 0.01 and a log2 fold-change of 1. As an exploratory analysis of dynamics, max-normalized trajectories of the 1000 most abundant clonotypes were examined by PCA with hierarchical clustering. The CD4 or CD8 phenotype of responding clones was assigned using the separately sequenced CD4+ and CD8+ repertoires. Starting from the raw public reads, TCRdb applied fastp trimming at Q25, assembled clones with MiXCR and retained in-frame beta chains. Rows are unified per CDR3 protein, each entry keeping the most common DNA and genes. The V and J calls follow TCRdb's processing rather than the paper's. The table for this sample lists around 300,000 distinct CDR3 sequences; roughly 15% of them were counted only once. The ten biggest clones cover approximately 22% of the sample.

CDR1 and CDR2, per the germline V gene (reference sequence), are MNHEY and SMNVEV. Inclusive of the bounding cysteine and phenylalanine, the CDR3 is 17 residues long. The CDR3 DNA has 51 bases and is translated from base 1. After removal of 1 base from V and 7 bases from J, the junction retains 12 bases not matched to a gene. Points the paper makes about the study in general: SARS-CoV-2 specificity of the second-wave clones peaking on day 37 was not confirmed. Clones contracting from day 15 to 85 had balanced CD4/CD8 phenotypes, while a second wave expanding from day 15 to 37 was biased towards CD4+. Only two mild cases were covered in the study, and larger cohorts including severe cases with pre-infection samples were considered necessary. Contracting CD4+ clones were located mainly in the CM and EM memory subsets, whereas CD8+ clones were found to be enriched in EMRA. Some responding clones were found in pre-infection memory, which suggests that pre-existing cross-reactive memory T cells took part in the SARS-CoV-2 response.

In this sample, this clonotype turned up a few times. There is no known antigen for this receptor. No qualities accompany the bases; no much larger clone lies one base away. The sequenced material came from PBMCs or a T cell subset sorted from them (not recorded which). This clonotype was obtained from a man between 18 and 35 years old who had mild COVID-19 (a few samples of this study predate the infection). The sample titles of this study are shuffled in the database, so cell type and time point are left out; the donor was told from shared clones. The chain couples TRBV27 to TRBJ2-1; TRBD1 agrees with 8 junctional bases. Here the CDR3 is given as CASSLWGADRAGNEQFF. The DNA reads TGTGCCAGCAGTTTATGGGGGGCGGACAGGGCCGGAAATGAGCAGTTCTTC.